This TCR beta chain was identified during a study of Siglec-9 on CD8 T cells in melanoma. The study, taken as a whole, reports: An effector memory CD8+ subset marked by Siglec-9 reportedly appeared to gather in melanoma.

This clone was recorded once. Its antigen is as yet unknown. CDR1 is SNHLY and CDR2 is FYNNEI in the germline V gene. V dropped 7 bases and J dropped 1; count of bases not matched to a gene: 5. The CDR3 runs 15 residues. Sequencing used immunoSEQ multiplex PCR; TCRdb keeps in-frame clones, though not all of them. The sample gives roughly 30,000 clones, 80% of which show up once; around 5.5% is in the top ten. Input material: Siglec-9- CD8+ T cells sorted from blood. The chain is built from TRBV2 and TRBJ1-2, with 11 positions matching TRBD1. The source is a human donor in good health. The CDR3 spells CASNGQGAHNYGYTF. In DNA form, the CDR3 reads TGTGCCAGCAACGGACAGGGGGCGCATAACTATGGCTACACCTTC.